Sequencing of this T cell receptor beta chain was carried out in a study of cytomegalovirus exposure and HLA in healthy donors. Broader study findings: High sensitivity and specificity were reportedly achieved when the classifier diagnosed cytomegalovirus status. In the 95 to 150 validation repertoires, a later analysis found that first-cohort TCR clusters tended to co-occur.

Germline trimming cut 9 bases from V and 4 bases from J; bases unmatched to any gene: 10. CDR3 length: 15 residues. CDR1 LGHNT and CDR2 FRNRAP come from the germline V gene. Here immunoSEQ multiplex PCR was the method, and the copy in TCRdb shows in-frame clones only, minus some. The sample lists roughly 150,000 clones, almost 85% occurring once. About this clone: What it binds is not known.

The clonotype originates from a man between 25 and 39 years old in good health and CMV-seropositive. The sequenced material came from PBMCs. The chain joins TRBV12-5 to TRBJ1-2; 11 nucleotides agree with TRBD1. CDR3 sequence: CARGRTGGKFYGYTF. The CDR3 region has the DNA TGTGCTAGGGGGAGGACAGGGGGCAAGTTCTATGGCTACACCTTC.